This T cell receptor (beta chain) emerged from a study of Ad26.COV2.S vaccination and SARS-CoV-2 variants. The method was immunoSEQ multiplex PCR; TCRdb's version includes in-frame clones alone and lacks a portion of them. The repertoire consists of some 410,000 clones, with around 92% occurring once and the leading ten covering about 1.7%. Germline CDR1 and CDR2: SNHLY and FYNNEI. With 3 bases removed from V and 5 bases from J, the gap between germline ends came to 15 bases. This CDR3 spans 15 amino acids. Described treatment: over 15 received Ad26.COV2.S at low or high dose, single or two shots; 5 received placebo; per-sample allocation not given. Sample collection was performed on day 63 after the first vaccine or placebo injection.

The source of this sequence is a person aged 18-60 years who received the Ad26.COV2.S COVID-19 vaccine or a placebo. The source material was peripheral blood, sampled in a trial of Ad26.COV2.S vaccine versus placebo. The V gene is TRBV2, the J gene TRBJ2-3, with TRBD2 as a possible D gene (6 bases). The CDR3 reads CASSDEAGGLDTQYF. The DNA for the CDR3 is TGTGCCAGCAGTGATGAAGCCGGGGGTTTAGATACGCAGTATTTT.